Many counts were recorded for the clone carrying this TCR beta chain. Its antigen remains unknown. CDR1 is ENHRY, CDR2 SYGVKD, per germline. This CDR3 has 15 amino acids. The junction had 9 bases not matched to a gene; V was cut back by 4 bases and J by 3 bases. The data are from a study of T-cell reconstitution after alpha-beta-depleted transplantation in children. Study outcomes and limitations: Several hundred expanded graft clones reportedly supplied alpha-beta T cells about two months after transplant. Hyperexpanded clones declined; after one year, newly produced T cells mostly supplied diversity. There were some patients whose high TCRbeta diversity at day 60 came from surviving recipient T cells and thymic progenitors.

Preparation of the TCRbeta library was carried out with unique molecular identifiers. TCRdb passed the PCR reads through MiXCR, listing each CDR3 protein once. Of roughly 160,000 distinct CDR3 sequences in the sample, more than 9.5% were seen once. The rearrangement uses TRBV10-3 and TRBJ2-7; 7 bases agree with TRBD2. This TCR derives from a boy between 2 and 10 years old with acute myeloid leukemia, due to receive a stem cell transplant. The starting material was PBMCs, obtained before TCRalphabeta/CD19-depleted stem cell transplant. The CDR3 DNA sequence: TGTGCCATCAGTGTCGGGGGGACTCCCCTCTACGAGCAGTACTTC. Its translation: CAISVGGTPLYEQYF.